This TCR beta chain was obtained from a study of control samples from healthy donors and cancer patients. Profiled with immunoSEQ multiplex PCR; TCRdb holds only in-frame clones, not every one. This table holds approximately 170,000 clones, around 88% found once. The germline V gene has CDR1 MDHEN and CDR2 SYDVKM. Trimming stripped 6 bases from V and 2 bases from J, with 10 bases between. CDR3 length equals 13 residues. This chain connects TRBV28 to TRBJ1-2, with a possible D match to TRBD1 (5 bases). The specimen was blood. This clonotype originated in a young woman in good health. The CDR3, as DNA: TGTGCCAGCAGCGGGACTCCCAACTATGGCTACACCTTC. The encoded protein is CASSGTPNYGYTF.